What follows describes a single T cell receptor beta chain. It lacks a known antigen. No base quality values were provided; no much bigger clone lies one nucleotide off. Library preparation was by the immunoSEQ multiplex PCR assay. The source study handled its data this way. To diagnose cytomegalovirus status from the catalog of TCR beta chain sequences, a statistical classification framework was built. The immuneACCESS repertoire file appears here via TCRdb, limited to in-frame rearrangements. These files lack a portion of the clones; in checked studies, under half of the deficit traces to unresolved V genes, and the cause of the others is not known. The V and J calls and clone size were taken over from that table, and D and trimming were inferred from the DNA. This sample is represented by more than 45,000 clones; 90% to 95% of them were singletons. The ten top clones hold around 2% of the sample.

This entry comes from a study of cytomegalovirus exposure and HLA in healthy donors (dated by TCRdb to about 2017). In terms of the full investigation: A later analysis indicated that the 90 to 150 validation repertoires were generated on the platform also employed for the roughly 720 repertoires of the first cohort. The study aimed to test whether signatures of past pathogen exposure could be identified by cataloging public T cell receptors. A separate validation cohort of more than 100 different subjects was used in addition to the 666-subject first cohort. To predict cytomegalovirus infection status, the study brought together high-throughput TCR immunosequencing, statistical association of individual TCRs with disease status, and machine learning.

V loses 5 bases at its end and J loses 8 bases; junction bases beyond the gene matches: 6. Inclusive of the bounding cysteine and phenylalanine, the CDR3 is 13 residues long. This entry keeps only the CDR3 DNA: 39 bases, framed from base 1. For CDR1 and CDR2, the germline V gene lists SGHTA and FQGNSA. Donors formed part of the validation cohort, which comprised about 130 subjects and was distinct from the first cohort of roughly 600 subjects. The paper's findings and limits, for the study overall: A later analysis had no HLA typing for the validation cohort, so co-occurrence there was scored across all 130 or so repertoires. In the study, some 160 TCR beta chains were listed as associated with cytomegalovirus. It was suggested by the authors that the approach could potentially be generalized to other disease states and immunological phenotypes. While some public TCRs were present in many individuals, most TCR sequences turned up only very rarely across donors. Cytomegalovirus status was reported to be diagnosed by the classifier with high specificity and sensitivity in both the original and validation cohorts. A later analysis found that TCRs clustered in the first cohort also tended to co-occur in the approximately 120 validation repertoires, with 94% of cluster scores above 0. In vitro tests confirmed that a few of the cytomegalovirus-associated TCR beta chains recognize cytomegalovirus antigens.

This clonotype was sampled from a man younger than 35 in good health and CMV-seronegative. The sequence is built from TRBV7-2 and TRBJ1-2; 9 central nucleotides agree with TRBD1. Sample: PBMCs. Read as DNA, the sequence is TGTGCCAGCAGCCCCAGGACAGGGGTGGGCTACACCTTC. This yields the protein CASSPRTGVGYTF.